These T cell receptor beta chains were read from a single sample in a study of long-term antiretroviral therapy in people with HIV. Assay: immunoSEQ multiplex PCR; the TCRdb copy retains only in-frame clones and omits some. The table lists about 43,000 clones, around nine tenths of them singletons. The sequences come from unsorted PBMCs, collected 0.1 years before starting antiretroviral therapy. The receptor source for this set is a woman aged 45 to 65 with HIV. Both conserved end residues are part of each CDR3. The order of the fields is clone size, V gene, D gene, J gene, CDR3 DNA, CDR3 protein. A D gene is named only where the DNA matches it firmly. Rows may omit the clone size; those that give it use once, few, many or a size class.

few	TRBV30	-	TRBJ1-5	TGTGCCTGGAGTGAGTCAGTCCTCAATCAGCCCCAGCATTTT	CAWSESVLNQPQHF
once	TRBV27	-	TRBJ1-5	TGTGCCAGCATGGCGGGAGGCAATCAGCCCCAGCATTTT	CASMAGGNQPQHF
-	TRBV30	TRBD1	TRBJ1-2	TGTGCCTGGAGTTGGGACAGGGGGCATGGCTACACCTTC	CAWSWDRGHGYTF
-	TRBV30	-	TRBJ1-1	TGTGCCTGGGACACTGACACTGAAGCTTTCTTT	CAWDTDTEAFF
-	TRBV5-6	-	TRBJ1-2	TGTGCCAGCAGCCTCCTTCGGTATGGCTACACCTTC	CASSLLRYGYTF
-	TRBV5-1	-	TRBJ2-1	TGCGCCAGCAGCTTGGAAATTAGCGGTTACAATGAGCAGTTCTTC	CASSLEISGYNEQFF
once	TRBV28	TRBD1	TRBJ1-4	TGTGCCAGCCATGACAGGGGATATAATGAAAAACTGTTTTTT	CASHDRGYNEKLFF
-	TRBV5-1	TRBD1	TRBJ2-1	TGCGCCAGCAGCCCCGTACAGGGGAGAAACAATGAGCAGTTCTTC	CASSPVQGRNNEQFF
-	TRBV5-4	-	TRBJ1-2	TGTGCCAGCAGCTTGTATGGGGGGGGTTATGGCTACACCTTC	CASSLYGGGYGYTF
-	TRBV11-2	TRBD1	TRBJ1-2	TGTGCCAGCAGCTTAGGTGCCGGGACAGTTCGCTATGGCTACACCTTC	CASSLGAGTVRYGYTF
-	TRBV6-5	-	TRBJ1-1	TGTGCCAGCAGTTCCCGGATGATGAACACTGAAGCTTTCTTT	CASSSRMMNTEAFF
once	TRBV12-5	TRBD1	TRBJ1-1	TGTGCTAGTGGGACAGGGGGCGGGGAAGCTTTCTTT	CASGTGGGEAFF
once	TRBV6-5	TRBD1	TRBJ1-1	TGTGCCAGCAAAGGGGGACAGCTGAACACTGAAGCTTTCTTT	CASKGGQLNTEAFF
-	TRBV9	TRBD1	TRBJ2-2	TGTGCCAGCAGCGCTTGGGACAGGGGGTACACCGGGGAGCTGTTTTTT	CASSAWDRGYTGELFF
-	TRBV7-9	TRBD1	TRBJ1-2	TGTGCCAGCAGCTTAGGGGGACAGCCGCGATTTTATGGCTACACCTTC	CASSLGGQPRFYGYTF
-	TRBV4-1	-	TRBJ2-2	TGCGCCAGCAGCCACTTAGCGGCAGGGAACACCGGGGAGCTGTTTTTT	CASSHLAAGNTGELFF
-	TRBV6-6	-	TRBJ2-7	TGTGCCAGCAGTTCCTACGACGGCTCCTACGAGCAGTACTTC	CASSSYDGSYEQYF
once	TRBV7-2	-	TRBJ2-6	TGTGCCAGCAGCTTATCCGACTCTGGGGCCAACGTCCTGACTTTC	CASSLSDSGANVLTF
-	TRBV20-1	-	TRBJ1-2	TGCAGTGCTAGTAGGGAGGGCTACACCTTC	CSASREGYTF
-	TRBV5-4	TRBD1	TRBJ1-4	TGTGCCAGCAGCCCGGACAGGGGAACTGCAACTAATGAAAAACTGTTTTTT	CASSPDRGTATNEKLFF
once	TRBV10-1	TRBD1	TRBJ2-6	TGCGCCAGCAGTGAGTCGACAGGGGGTAACTCTGGGGCCAACGTCCTGACTTTC	CASSESTGGNSGANVLTF
-	TRBV10-3	-	TRBJ1-1	TGTGCCATCAGTCGGGGTGTAAACACTGAAGCTTTCTTT	CAISRGVNTEAFF
-	TRBV5-6	-	TRBJ2-2	TGTGCCAGCTTGAGGGTCAGGAACACCGGGGAGCTGTTTTTT	CASLRVRNTGELFF
-	TRBV2	TRBD1	TRBJ2-7	TGTGCCAGCAGTCCCCGGGACAGTTCCTACGAGCAGTACTTC	CASSPRDSSYEQYF
-	TRBV14	-	TRBJ2-1	TGTGCCAGCAGCCAAGTGGTAGGAGAGCAGTTCTTC	CASSQVVGEQFF
-	TRBV4-1	TRBD2	TRBJ2-3	TGCGCCAGCAGCCAAGTAGTAGCGGGGGGGACTAGCACAGATACGCAGTATTTT	CASSQVVAGGTSTDTQYF
once	TRBV7-3	TRBD2	TRBJ2-3	TGTGCCAGCAGCTTAGAGGGCGGGGGGAGCACAGATACGCAGTATTTT	CASSLEGGGSTDTQYF
-	TRBV7-8	-	TRBJ1-4	TGTGCCAGCACCCTGGGGGGACACCTTGCAACTAATGAAAAACTGTTTTTT	CASTLGGHLATNEKLFF
-	TRBV6-5	-	TRBJ1-5	TGTGCCAGCAGTTACCGGGACAGCAATCAGCCCCAGCATTTT	CASSYRDSNQPQHF
-	TRBV5-6	-	TRBJ2-2	TGTGCCAGCAGCACCGGGTTGGTCTCCGGGGAGCTGTTTTTT	CASSTGLVSGELFF
-	TRBV7-9	-	TRBJ1-2	TGTGCCAGCAGCCCGCAGCGGTCCCCAGGGAAGCATGGCTACACCTTC	CASSPQRSPGKHGYTF
once	TRBV4-2	-	TRBJ1-5	TGTGCCAGCAGCCTGATTGGGGATCAGCCCCAGCATTTT	CASSLIGDQPQHF
few	TRBV27	-	TRBJ2-5	TGTGCCAGCAGTCCCTTGGACGGACAAGAGACCCAGTACTTC	CASSPLDGQETQYF
medium-sized	TRBV9	TRBD2	TRBJ2-1	TGTGCCAGCAGCGTAGATTACGGGGGGGCGGGCAATGAGCAGTTCTTC	CASSVDYGGAGNEQFF
medium-sized	TRBV4-2	TRBD1	TRBJ2-7	TGTGCCAGCAGCCAAGATAGAGGGACAGTCTCCTACGAGCAGTACTTC	CASSQDRGTVSYEQYF
once	TRBV30	-	TRBJ1-5	TGTGCCTGGAGTGAGGGTTATAGCAATCAGCCCCAGCATTTT	CAWSEGYSNQPQHF
-	TRBV7-3	-	TRBJ1-6	TGTGCCAGCAGCTTAATGGGGGCGGGCAATTCACCCCTCCACTTT	CASSLMGAGNSPLHF
-	TRBV7-2	TRBD1	TRBJ1-6	TGTGCCAGCACCAGGGACAGATCCAATTCACCCCTCCACTTT	CASTRDRSNSPLHF
-	TRBV5-4	TRBD1	TRBJ1-2	TGTGCCAGCAGCTTGGATAGGGGGCAGGGGAACTATGGCTACACCTTC	CASSLDRGQGNYGYTF
-	TRBV29-1	-	TRBJ1-1	TGCAGCGTTGGATCAGGGTTGGAAGCTTTCTTT	CSVGSGLEAFF
once	TRBV6-1	-	TRBJ2-7	TGTGCCAGCAGTGATGGGTGGATGAGCAACGAGCAGTACTTC	CASSDGWMSNEQYF
-	TRBV27	TRBD2	TRBJ2-5	TGTGCCAGTCGAGAAGCGGGGGGGCCTCTCGAGACCCAGTACTTC	CASREAGGPLETQYF
-	TRBV5-4	-	TRBJ2-7	TGTGCCAGCAGCCCGGGCCCTACTTACGAGCAGTACTTC	CASSPGPTYEQYF
-	TRBV2	TRBD1	TRBJ1-1	TGTGCCAGCAGTCAATTCTCCGGGACAGGGCTAAAAATGAACACTGAAGCTTTCTTT	CASSQFSGTGLKMNTEAFF
once	TRBV6-6	-	TRBJ2-1	TGTGCCAGCAGTTACTCGCTTGTAGGATTGAGTGAGCAGTTCTTC	CASSYSLVGLSEQFF
-	TRBV2	TRBD1	TRBJ1-3	TGTGCCAGCACCACAGGGGGAGCTGGAAACACCATATATTTT	CASTTGGAGNTIYF
-	TRBV10-2	TRBD1	TRBJ1-1	TGCGCCAGCAGTGAGTGGCAGGGGGCGGGTTCGAGCACTGAAGCTTTCTTT	CASSEWQGAGSSTEAFF
-	TRBV5-1	TRBD1	TRBJ2-7	TGCGCCAGCAGCTGGACAGGACACGAGCAGTACTTC	CASSWTGHEQYF
-	TRBV5-1	-	TRBJ1-2	TGCGCCAGCAGCTCGGACGGGAACTATGGCTACACCTTC	CASSSDGNYGYTF
once	TRBV21-1	-	TRBJ2-7	TGTGCCAGCAGAGCGCAGGGAAATAATTTCTCCTACGAGCAGTACTTC	CASRAQGNNFSYEQYF
once	TRBV19	-	TRBJ2-7	TGTGCCAGTAGTTGGCCGGGATCCTACGAGCAGTACTTC	CASSWPGSYEQYF